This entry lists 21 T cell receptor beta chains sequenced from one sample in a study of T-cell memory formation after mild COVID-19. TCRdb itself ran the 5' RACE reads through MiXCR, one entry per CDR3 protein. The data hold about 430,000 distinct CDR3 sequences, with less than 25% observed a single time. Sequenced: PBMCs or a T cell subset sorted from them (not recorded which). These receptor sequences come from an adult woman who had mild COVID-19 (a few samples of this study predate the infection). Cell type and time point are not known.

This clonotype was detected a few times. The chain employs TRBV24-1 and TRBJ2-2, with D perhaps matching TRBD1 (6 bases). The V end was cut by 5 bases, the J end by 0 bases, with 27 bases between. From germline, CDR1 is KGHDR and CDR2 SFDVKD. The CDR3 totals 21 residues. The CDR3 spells CATSGPPGTNLLGANTGELFF. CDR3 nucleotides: TGTGCCACCAGTGGCCCTCCCGGGACAAATCTCCTAGGGGCGAACACCGGGGAGCTGTTTTTT.

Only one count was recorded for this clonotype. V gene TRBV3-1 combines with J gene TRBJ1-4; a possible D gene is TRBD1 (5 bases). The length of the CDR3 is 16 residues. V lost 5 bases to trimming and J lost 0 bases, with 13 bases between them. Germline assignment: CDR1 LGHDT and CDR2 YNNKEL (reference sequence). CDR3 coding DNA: TGTGCCAGCAGCTTTGGATGGGGCGCAACTAATGAAAAACTGTTTTTT. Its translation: CASSFGWGATNEKLFF.

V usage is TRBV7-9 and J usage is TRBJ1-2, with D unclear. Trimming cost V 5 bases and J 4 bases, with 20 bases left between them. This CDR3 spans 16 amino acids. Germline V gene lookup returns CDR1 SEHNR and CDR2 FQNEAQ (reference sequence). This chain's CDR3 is CASSPRVWAGSYGYTF. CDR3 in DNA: TGTGCCAGCAGCCCGCGGGTGTGGGCGGGAAGCTATGGCTACACCTTC.

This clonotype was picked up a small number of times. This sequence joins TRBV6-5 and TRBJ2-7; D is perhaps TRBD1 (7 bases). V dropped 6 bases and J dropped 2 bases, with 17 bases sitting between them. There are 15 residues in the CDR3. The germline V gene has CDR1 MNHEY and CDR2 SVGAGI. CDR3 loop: CASSIGRTGTYEQYF. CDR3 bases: TGTGCCAGCAGCATAGGGAGGACAGGTACCTACGAGCAGTACTTC.

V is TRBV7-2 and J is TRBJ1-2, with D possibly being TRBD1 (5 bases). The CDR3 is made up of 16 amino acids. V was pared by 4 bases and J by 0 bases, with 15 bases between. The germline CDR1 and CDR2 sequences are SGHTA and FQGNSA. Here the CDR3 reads CASSSMGGVANYGYTF. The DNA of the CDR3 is TGTGCCAGCAGCTCCATGGGGGGAGTTGCTAACTATGGCTACACCTTC.

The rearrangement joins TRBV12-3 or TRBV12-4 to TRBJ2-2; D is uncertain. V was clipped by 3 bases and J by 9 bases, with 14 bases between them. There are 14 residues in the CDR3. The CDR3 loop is CASSLVTLPWELFF. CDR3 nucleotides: TGTGCCAGCAGTTTGGTTACCTTACCCTGGGAGCTGTTTTTT.

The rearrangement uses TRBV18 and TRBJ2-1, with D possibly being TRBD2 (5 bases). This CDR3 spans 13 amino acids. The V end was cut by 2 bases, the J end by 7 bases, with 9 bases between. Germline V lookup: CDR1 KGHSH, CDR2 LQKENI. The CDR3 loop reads CASSPRTGNEQFF. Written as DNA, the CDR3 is TGTGCCAGCTCACCAAGGACGGGAAATGAGCAGTTCTTC.

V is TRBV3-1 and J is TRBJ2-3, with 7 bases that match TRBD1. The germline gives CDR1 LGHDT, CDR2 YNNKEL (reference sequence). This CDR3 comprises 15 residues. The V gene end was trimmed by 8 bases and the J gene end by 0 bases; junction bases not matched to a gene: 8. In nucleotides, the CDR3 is TGTGCCAGCGGCGAGGGACAGACTAGCACAGATACGCAGTATTTT. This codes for CASGEGQTSTDTQYF.

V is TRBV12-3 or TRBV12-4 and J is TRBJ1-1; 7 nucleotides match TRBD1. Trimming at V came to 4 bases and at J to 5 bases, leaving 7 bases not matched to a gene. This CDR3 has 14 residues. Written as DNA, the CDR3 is TGTGCCAGCAGTTACGTACAGGGGCGGACTGAAGCTTTCTTT. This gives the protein CASSYVQGRTEAFF.

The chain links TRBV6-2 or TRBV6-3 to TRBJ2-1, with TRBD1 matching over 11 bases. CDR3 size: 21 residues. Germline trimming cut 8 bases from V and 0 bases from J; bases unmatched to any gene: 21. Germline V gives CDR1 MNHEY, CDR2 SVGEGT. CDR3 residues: CASRDRGGPSGRPSSYNEQFF. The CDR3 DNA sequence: TGTGCCAGCCGGGACAGGGGGGGCCCCAGCGGGAGGCCGAGCTCCTACAATGAGCAGTTCTTC.

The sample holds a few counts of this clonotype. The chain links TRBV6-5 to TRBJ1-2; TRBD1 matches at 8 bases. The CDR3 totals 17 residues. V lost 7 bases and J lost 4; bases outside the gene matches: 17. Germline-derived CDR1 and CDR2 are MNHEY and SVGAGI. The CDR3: CASTRQGLSPPSYGYTF. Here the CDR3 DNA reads TGTGCCAGCACCCGACAGGGGTTATCACCGCCTTCCTATGGCTACACCTTC.

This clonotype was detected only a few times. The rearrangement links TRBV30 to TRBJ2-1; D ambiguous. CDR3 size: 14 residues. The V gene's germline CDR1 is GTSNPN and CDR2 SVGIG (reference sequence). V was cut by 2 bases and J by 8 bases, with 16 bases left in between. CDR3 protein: CAWSPPGLGHEQFF. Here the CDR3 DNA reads TGTGCCTGGAGTCCCCCGGGCCTTGGACATGAGCAGTTCTTC.

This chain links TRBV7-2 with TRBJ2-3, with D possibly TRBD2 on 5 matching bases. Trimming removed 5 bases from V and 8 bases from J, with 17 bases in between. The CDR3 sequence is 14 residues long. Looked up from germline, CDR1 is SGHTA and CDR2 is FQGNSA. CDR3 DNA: TGTGCCAGCAGCCTGAGGACCTTGGGAGCTACGCAGTATTTT. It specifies CASSLRTLGATQYF. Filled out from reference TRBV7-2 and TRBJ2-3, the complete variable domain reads GAGVSQSPSNKVTEKGKDVELRCDPISGHTALYWYRQSLGQGLEFLIYFQGNSAPDKSGLPSDRFSAERTGGSVSTLTIQRTQQEDSAVYLCASSLRTLGATQYFGPGTRLTVL.

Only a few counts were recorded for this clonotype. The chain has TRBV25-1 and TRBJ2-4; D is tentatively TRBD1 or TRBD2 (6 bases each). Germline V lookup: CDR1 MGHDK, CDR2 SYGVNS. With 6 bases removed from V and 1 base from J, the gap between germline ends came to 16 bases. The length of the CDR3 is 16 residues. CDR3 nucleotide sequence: TGTGCCAGCAGAGAGAGGGGGGCAGGCGCCAAAAACATTCAGTACTTC. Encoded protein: CASRERGAGAKNIQYF.

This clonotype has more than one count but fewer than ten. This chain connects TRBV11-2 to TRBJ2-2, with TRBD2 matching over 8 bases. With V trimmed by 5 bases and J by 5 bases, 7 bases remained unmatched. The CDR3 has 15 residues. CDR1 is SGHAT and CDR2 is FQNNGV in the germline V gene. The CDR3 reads CASSPRLALTGELFF. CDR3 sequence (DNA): TGTGCCAGCAGCCCCCGACTAGCGCTTACCGGGGAGCTGTTTTTT.

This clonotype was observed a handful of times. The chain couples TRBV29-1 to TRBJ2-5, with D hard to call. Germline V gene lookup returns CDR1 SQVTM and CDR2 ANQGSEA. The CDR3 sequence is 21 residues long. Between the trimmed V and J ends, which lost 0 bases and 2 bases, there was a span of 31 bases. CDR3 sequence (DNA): TGCAGCGTTGAAGATCCCGGATCATCAGCAGCTTTACGTACAACACAAGAGACCCAGTACTTC. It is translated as CSVEDPGSSAALRTTQETQYF.

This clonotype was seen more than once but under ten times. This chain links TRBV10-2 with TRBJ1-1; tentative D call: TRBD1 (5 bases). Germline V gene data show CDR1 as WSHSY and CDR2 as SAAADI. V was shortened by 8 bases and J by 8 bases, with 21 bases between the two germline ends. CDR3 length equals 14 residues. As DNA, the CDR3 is TGCGCCAGCTGGAGGGACCGGACCAGCGGGGAAGCTTTCTTT. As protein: CASWRDRTSGEAFF.

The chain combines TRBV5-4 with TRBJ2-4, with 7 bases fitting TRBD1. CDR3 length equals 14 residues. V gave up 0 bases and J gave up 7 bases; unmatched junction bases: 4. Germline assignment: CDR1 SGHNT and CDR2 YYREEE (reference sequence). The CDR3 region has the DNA TGTGCCAGCAGCTTGGCCGACAGGGTTAACATTCAGTACTTC. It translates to CASSLADRVNIQYF.

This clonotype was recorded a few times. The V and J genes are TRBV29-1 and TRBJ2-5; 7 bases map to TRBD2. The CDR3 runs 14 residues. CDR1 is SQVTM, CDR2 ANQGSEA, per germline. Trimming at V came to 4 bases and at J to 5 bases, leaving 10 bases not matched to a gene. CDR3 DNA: TGCAGCGTTGGAACGGGAGGTAATCCGGAGACCCAGTACTTC. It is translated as CSVGTGGNPETQYF.

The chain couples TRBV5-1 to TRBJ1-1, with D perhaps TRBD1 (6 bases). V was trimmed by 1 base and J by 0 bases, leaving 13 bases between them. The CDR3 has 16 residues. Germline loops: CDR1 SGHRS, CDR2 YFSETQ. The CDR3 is CASSLSTGPLNTEAFF. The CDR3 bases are TGCGCCAGCAGCTTGTCAACAGGGCCACTGAACACTGAAGCTTTCTTT.

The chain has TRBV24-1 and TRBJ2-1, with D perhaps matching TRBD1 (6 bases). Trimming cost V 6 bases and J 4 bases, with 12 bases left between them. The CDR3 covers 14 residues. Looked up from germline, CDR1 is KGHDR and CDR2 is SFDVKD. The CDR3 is CATSQGTTYNEQFF. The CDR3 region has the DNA TGTGCCACCAGTCAAGGGACAACTTACAATGAGCAGTTCTTC.